A selection of T cell receptor beta chains follows, all from one sample in a study of shared clonotypes between healthy human individuals. Some clones are missing from TCRdb's copy, which holds only in-frame ones; the method was immunoSEQ multiplex PCR. The sample lists nearly 1 million clones; less than 85% were seen once. Sequencing input: memory CD4+ T cells sorted from blood. Receptors originate from a man younger than 30 in good health. Each CDR3 is given with its conserved first and last residue. D genes are given only for firm matches. Not every row has a clone size; where given, it reads once, few, many or a size class.

J | size | D | V | CDR3 | DNA
TRBJ2-1 | many | NA | TRBV9 | CASSPWDDEQFF | TGTGCCAGCAGCCCATGGGATGATGAGCAGTTCTTC
TRBJ2-7 | NA | TRBD1 | TRBV7-9 | CASSFGQDYEQYF | TGTGCCAGCAGCTTCGGACAGGACTACGAGCAGTACTTC
TRBJ2-5 | NA | TRBD2 | TRBV18 | CASSPPLAGGQETQYF | TGTGCCAGCTCACCACCTTTAGCGGGAGGCCAGGAGACCCAGTACTTC
TRBJ2-1 | NA | TRBD1 | TRBV19 | CASMPGTGGSLGQFF | TGTGCCAGTATGCCGGGGACAGGGGGCTCGCTCGGGCAGTTCTTC
TRBJ1-1 | once | NA | TRBV7-2 | CASSVEGRGEAFF | TGTGCCAGCAGCGTTGAGGGGAGGGGTGAAGCTTTCTTT
TRBJ1-4 | NA | TRBD1 | TRBV7-8 | CASSSGQRNEKLFF | TGTGCCAGCAGCTCGGGACAGAGGAATGAAAAACTGTTTTTT
TRBJ2-5 | NA | TRBD2 | TRBV9 | CASSVGVAGGLIQETQYF | TGTGCCAGCAGCGTAGGAGTAGCGGGGGGCCTAATTCAAGAGACCCAGTACTTC
TRBJ2-2 | NA | NA | TRBV28 | CASWGNLNTGELFF | TGTGCCAGTTGGGGGAACCTGAACACCGGGGAGCTGTTTTTT
TRBJ2-3 | NA | NA | TRBV7-2 | CASSLAWGSRQDTQYF | TGTGCCAGCAGCTTAGCGTGGGGGTCGAGGCAGGATACGCAGTATTTT
TRBJ2-3 | NA | NA | TRBV4-2 | CASSQDRGDTQYF | TGTGCCAGCAGCCAAGATCGGGGTGATACGCAGTATTTT
TRBJ2-3 | NA | TRBD2 | TRBV6-4 | CASSGGAGGDTQYF | TGTGCCAGCAGTGGAGGGGCGGGAGGAGATACGCAGTATTTT
TRBJ2-5 | NA | NA | TRBV10-1 | CASSYTQRYQETQYF | TGCGCCAGCAGTTACACCCAACGGTACCAAGAGACCCAGTACTTC
TRBJ2-7 | NA | TRBD2 | TRBV19 | CASSPRLAGTYEQYF | TGTGCCAGTAGCCCTCGACTAGCGGGGACCTACGAGCAGTACTTC
TRBJ2-7 | once | TRBD1 | TRBV5-1 | CASSLAWTGDEQYF | TGCGCCAGCAGCTTGGCTTGGACAGGGGACGAGCAGTACTTC
TRBJ1-1 | NA | TRBD1 | TRBV2 | CASTWGQLNTEAFF | TGTGCCAGCACCTGGGGACAGCTTAACACTGAAGCTTTCTTT
TRBJ2-4 | NA | NA | TRBV4-3 | CASSQEWGGSKNIQYF | TGCGCCAGCAGCCAAGAGTGGGGCGGGTCCAAAAACATTCAGTACTTC
TRBJ2-7 | once | TRBD1 | TRBV2 | CASTAETGAYEQYF | TGTGCCAGCACAGCGGAGACAGGGGCCTACGAGCAGTACTTC
TRBJ2-5 | once | TRBD2 | TRBV7-2 | CASSLKVLAGPSGETQYF | TGTGCCAGCAGCTTAAAAGTACTAGCGGGACCATCGGGAGAGACCCAGTACTTC
TRBJ1-6 | many | TRBD1 | TRBV10-3 | CAIANRTGGNSPLHF | TGTGCCATCGCCAATCGGACAGGGGGGAATTCACCCCTCCACTTT
TRBJ1-1 | few | NA | TRBV5-1 | CASSPGGGTEAFF | TGCGCCAGCAGCCCCGGGGGAGGGACTGAAGCTTTCTTT
TRBJ1-6 | NA | TRBD1 | TRBV5-5 | CASSYPGQGNSPLHF | TGTGCCAGCAGCTACCCGGGACAGGGGAATTCACCCCTCCACTTT
TRBJ2-1 | NA | TRBD2 | TRBV10-1 | CASSEDSGGRYNEQFF | TGCGCCAGCAGCGAGGATAGCGGGGGCAGATACAATGAGCAGTTCTTC
TRBJ1-1 | NA | NA | TRBV5-1 | CASSFDSGTLNLGTEAFF | TGCGCCAGCAGCTTCGACTCCGGGACGTTAAATCTTGGGACTGAAGCTTTCTTT
TRBJ1-3 | NA | NA | TRBV28 | CASRSPGGLRSGNTIYF | TGTGCCAGCAGATCTCCGGGAGGGCTCCGCTCTGGAAACACCATATATTTT
TRBJ1-2 | few | NA | TRBV28 | CASSLSDRRYGYTF | TGTGCCAGCAGTTTATCGGACAGACGGTATGGCTACACCTTC
TRBJ2-7 | NA | NA | TRBV11-2 | CASRATGIYEQYF | TGTGCCAGCAGAGCTACAGGGATCTACGAGCAGTACTTC
TRBJ2-7 | NA | TRBD2 | TRBV19 | CASSILWGMAAGERGEQYF | TGTGCCAGTAGTATCTTGTGGGGTATGGCGGCGGGGGAGAGGGGCGAGCAGTACTTC
TRBJ2-1 | NA | TRBD2 | TRBV4-3 | CASSQDRRTSGSPSYNEQFF | TGCGCCAGCAGCCAAGATCGGCGGACTAGCGGGAGCCCCTCCTACAATGAGCAGTTCTTC
TRBJ2-2 | once | NA | TRBV7-9 | CASSLGRAANTGELFF | TGTGCCAGCAGCCTCGGTCGAGCGGCGAACACCGGGGAGCTGTTTTTT
TRBJ2-3 | NA | NA | TRBV6-1 | CASSLKERGLGQYF | TGTGCCAGCAGCCTTAAAGAACGCGGCTTGGGGCAGTATTTT
TRBJ2-2 | NA | TRBD2 | TRBV9 | CASSEGLAENTGELFF | TGTGCCAGCAGCGAGGGACTAGCGGAGAACACCGGGGAGCTGTTTTTT
TRBJ2-7 | NA | NA | TRBV7-9 | CASSLGGTTYEQYF | TGTGCCAGCAGCTTAGGAGGGACGACCTACGAGCAGTACTTC
TRBJ1-2 | NA | NA | TRBV15 | CATSRERGGYTF | TGTGCCACCAGCAGAGAAAGGGGCGGCTACACCTTC
TRBJ1-2 | NA | NA | TRBV6-1 | CASRKDSLYGYTF | TGTGCCAGCAGAAAAGACAGCCTCTATGGCTACACCTTC
TRBJ1-6 | NA | NA | TRBV15 | CATSLVGRGKLNSPLHF | TGTGCCACCAGTCTTGTTGGCAGGGGCAAATTAAATTCACCCCTCCACTTT
TRBJ2-5 | NA | TRBD1 | TRBV6-1 | CASSDLRDRVGWETQYF | TGTGCCAGCAGTGATCTCAGGGACAGGGTAGGATGGGAGACCCAGTACTTC
TRBJ2-3 | NA | TRBD1 | TRBV2 | CASSVRDRGTDTQYF | TGTGCCAGCAGTGTAAGGGACAGGGGCACAGATACGCAGTATTTT
TRBJ1-2 | many | NA | TRBV28 | CASSLSWGNYGYTF | TGTGCCAGCAGTTTATCTTGGGGAAACTATGGCTACACCTTC
TRBJ2-7 | NA | NA | TRBV7-2 | CASRYSGQAYEQYF | TGTGCCAGCAGATACTCGGGACAAGCATACGAGCAGTACTTC
TRBJ2-1 | NA | NA | TRBV5-1 | CASSLQAGNNEQFF | TGCGCCAGCAGCTTACAGGCAGGGAACAATGAGCAGTTCTTC